A selection of T cell receptor beta chains follows, all from one sample in a study of T-cell memory formation after mild COVID-19. MiXCR, run by TCRdb on the 5' RACE reads, gives a single entry per CDR3 protein. The data show almost 550,000 distinct CDR3 sequences, about a fifth seen once. The specimen was PBMCs or a T cell subset sorted from them (not recorded which). The origin of the receptors is an adult woman who had mild COVID-19 (a few samples of this study predate the infection). Cell type and time point are not known. The CDR3 runs from the conserved cysteine through the conserved F or W. The D gene is left open where the match is weak.

TRBD2	TRBV30	TRBJ2-1	CAWSVLAEYNEQFF
-	TRBV11-3	TRBJ1-1	CASSPGLGQSERTEAFF
TRBD2	TRBV7-2	TRBJ2-4	CASSLTSGGNIQYF
-	TRBV14	TRBJ2-1	CASSRRIGYEQFF
-	TRBV6-1	TRBJ2-3	CASADSRVGQYF
-	TRBV6-5	TRBJ1-2	CASGPYYGYTF
-	TRBV19	TRBJ2-1	CASSSRDSSSYNEQFF
-	TRBV7-2	TRBJ1-5	CATSTGISNQPQHF
TRBD2	TRBV4-2	TRBJ2-7	CASSLGTSGVSYEQYF
TRBD1	TRBV18	TRBJ1-4	CASSPGQNNEKLFF
-	TRBV2	TRBJ1-1	CASSGYTEAFF
TRBD2	TRBV5-1	TRBJ2-5	CASSASLAGYIGETQYF
-	TRBV7-2	TRBJ2-5	CASSSPNGPMAQYF